This T cell receptor beta chain was recorded in a study of vaccination effects on CD4 cells after COVID-19. Ahead of sequencing, the ViraFEST assay grew antigen-specific CD4+ T cells using viral peptide pools. Cultured cells yielded isolated CD4+ T cells after less than 11 days. Vaccine recipients had no previous SARS-CoV-2 infection; their nucleocapsid antibodies were negative. In this sample, this clone turned up a few times. Antigen specificity is unknown. TCRdb's table, derived via immunoSEQ multiplex PCR, lists solely in-frame clones and lacks some. This table holds under 80,000 clones, 60% to 85% found once. With 3 bases removed from V and 4 bases from J, the gap between germline ends came to 6 bases. This CDR3 contains 12 residues. From germline, CDR1 is SGHVS and CDR2 FQNEAQ.

This TCR came from a human donor who received a COVID-19 vaccine. The chain has TRBV7-8 and TRBJ1-2; D is unclear. Sequenced material: CD4+ T cells from PBMCs cultured with SARS-CoV-2 spike peptides, taken before COVID-19 vaccination. The CDR3 nucleotides read TGTGCCAGCAGCTTCGACGCCTATGGCTACACCTTC. Amino acids: CASSFDAYGYTF.